This T cell receptor (beta chain) emerged from a study of cytomegalovirus exposure and HLA in healthy donors. The PCR employed 60 Vbeta primers together with 13 Jbeta primers. Measured with immunoSEQ multiplex PCR; TCRdb has only the in-frame clones, and not every one. The sample includes approximately 130,000 clones, roughly 9% of them seen just once. This clone has only a few counts. Trimming took 5 bases from V and 0 from J; bases not matched to a gene: 2. The CDR3 loop spans 14 amino acids. Germline-derived CDR1 and CDR2 are MNHEY and SVGAGI. The receptor was derived from a woman aged 35 to 49 in good health and CMV-seropositive. Sequenced: PBMCs. This chain uses TRBV6-5 with TRBJ2-3, with 7 bases lining up with TRBD2. The CDR3 nucleotides read TGTGCCAGCAGTCGGGGGGATAGCACAGATACGCAGTATTTT. Amino acids: CASSRGDSTDTQYF.